One TCR beta chain is described in this entry. This record comes from a study of T cell changes during pregnancy in multiple sclerosis. V dropped 7 bases and J dropped 1 base, with 10 bases sitting between them. This CDR3 region has 13 residues. Per germline, CDR1 SGHTA and CDR2 FQGNSA. TCRdb keeps only in-frame clones here, not all; method: immunoSEQ multiplex PCR. The sample has 100,000 or so clones; over 80% are singletons. V gene TRBV7-2 combines with J gene TRBJ1-1; D call uncertain. The starting material was peripheral blood, obtained after pregnancy. This receptor was obtained from a female donor with multiple sclerosis, enrolled in a pregnancy study. CDR3 amino acids: CASTQTWNTEAFF. The CDR3 nucleotides are TGTGCCAGCACCCAGACATGGAACACTGAAGCTTTCTTT.